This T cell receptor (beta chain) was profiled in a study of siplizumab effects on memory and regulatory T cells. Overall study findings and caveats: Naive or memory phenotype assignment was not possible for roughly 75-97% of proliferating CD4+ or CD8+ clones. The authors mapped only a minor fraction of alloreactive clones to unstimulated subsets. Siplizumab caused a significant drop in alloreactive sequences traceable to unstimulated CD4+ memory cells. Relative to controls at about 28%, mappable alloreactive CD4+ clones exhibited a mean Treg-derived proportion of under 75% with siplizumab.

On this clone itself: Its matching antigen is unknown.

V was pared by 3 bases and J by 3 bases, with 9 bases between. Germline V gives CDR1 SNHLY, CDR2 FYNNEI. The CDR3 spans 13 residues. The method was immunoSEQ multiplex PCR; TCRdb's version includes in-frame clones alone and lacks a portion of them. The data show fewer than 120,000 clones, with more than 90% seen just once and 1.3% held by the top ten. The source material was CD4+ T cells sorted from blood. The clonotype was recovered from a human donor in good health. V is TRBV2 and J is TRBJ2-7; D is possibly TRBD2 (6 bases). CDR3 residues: CASSERGSYEQYF. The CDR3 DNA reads TGTGCCAGCAGTGAGCGGGGTAGCTACGAGCAGTACTTC.